A selection of T cell receptor beta chains follows, all from one sample in a study of T-cell reconstitution after alpha-beta-depleted transplantation in children. One entry per CDR3 protein, called by TCRdb with MiXCR from the PCR reads. This table holds 580,000 or so distinct CDR3 sequences, roughly 23% found once. The source was PBMCs, mostly from graft donor cells, collected 360 days after TCRalphabeta/CD19-depleted stem cell transplant. The receptors here all came from a boy under two years old who had a stem cell transplant for acute myeloid leukemia, so the T cells may come from the graft donor. CDR3s include the opening cysteine and the closing phenylalanine or tryptophan. The order of the fields is J gene, V gene, D gene, clone size, CDR3 protein, CDR3 DNA. A D gene is named only where the DNA matches it firmly. Rows give clone size only sometimes, using once, few, many, or a class for an expanded clone.

TRBJ2-1 | TRBV5-1 | TRBD1 | NA | CASNSGTGGDEQFF | TGCGCCAGCAACTCTGGGACAGGGGGCGATGAGCAGTTCTTC
TRBJ2-1 | TRBV20-1 | TRBD2 | many | CSASSGGGLGYYNEQFF | TGCAGTGCTAGTTCGGGGGGAGGGCTTGGCTATTACAATGAGCAGTTCTTC
TRBJ1-1 | TRBV6-5 | NA | many | CASSFDRIEAFF | TGTGCCAGCAGTTTCGACAGAATTGAAGCTTTCTTT
TRBJ1-1 | TRBV20-1 | NA | few | CSARGFRVPRAEAFF | TGCAGTGCTAGAGGGTTCAGGGTTCCGAGGGCTGAAGCTTTCTTT
TRBJ2-5 | TRBV27 | TRBD2 | few | CASSGLAGGETQYF | TGTGCCAGCAGTGGACTAGCGGGGGGTGAGACCCAGTACTTC
TRBJ2-3 | TRBV11-3 | NA | NA | CASSFPQGGDTQYF | TGTGCCAGCAGCTTCCCACAGGGAGGAGATACGCAGTATTTT
TRBJ2-1 | TRBV5-1 | NA | many | CASSPRTLEDNEQFF | TGCGCCAGCAGCCCCAGGACCTTAGAGGACAATGAGCAGTTCTTC
TRBJ2-2 | TRBV20-1 | TRBD2 | NA | CSAEGLAFTGELFF | TGCAGTGCCGAGGGACTAGCCTTCACCGGGGAGCTGTTTTTT
TRBJ1-1 | TRBV12-3/TRBV12-4 | NA | many | CASSLPTNTEAFF | TGTGCCAGCAGTTTACCGACGAACACTGAAGCTTTCTTT
TRBJ2-3 | TRBV20-1 | NA | many | CSARAMEWEKGTDTQYF | TGCAGTGCTAGAGCGATGGAGTGGGAGAAGGGCACAGATACGCAGTATTTT
TRBJ2-7 | TRBV24-1 | TRBD1 | NA | CATMGEGDVQGPRRNEQYF | TGTGCCACCATGGGTGAGGGCGATGTACAGGGGCCCAGGAGAAACGAGCAGTACTTC
TRBJ2-7 | TRBV6-2/TRBV6-3 | NA | NA | CASSWAARPSYEQYF | TGTGCCAGCAGTTGGGCAGCGAGACCATCCTACGAGCAGTACTTC
TRBJ2-1 | TRBV5-1 | NA | few | CASSLESGEYNEQFF | TGCGCCAGCAGCTTGGAGTCAGGGGAATACAATGAGCAGTTCTTC
TRBJ2-2 | TRBV20-1 | NA | NA | CSARSPTDSNTGELFF | TGCAGTGCTAGATCCCCCACTGACAGCAACACCGGGGAGCTGTTTTTT
TRBJ2-7 | TRBV25-1 | TRBD1 | NA | CASSDTGGYEQYF | TGTGCCAGCAGTGACACAGGGGGCTACGAGCAGTACTTC
TRBJ2-2 | TRBV20-1 | NA | few | CSARSRGNTGELFF | TGCAGTGCTAGGTCTAGGGGTAACACCGGGGAGCTGTTTTTT
TRBJ2-2 | TRBV6-5 | TRBD1 | NA | CASSYSRQGARTGELFF | TGTGCCAGCAGTTACTCGAGACAGGGGGCGAGGACCGGGGAGCTGTTTTTT
TRBJ1-2 | TRBV6-5 | TRBD1 | few | CASGQGNWGYTF | TGTGCCAGCGGACAGGGCAATTGGGGCTACACCTTC
TRBJ2-1 | TRBV7-9 | NA | NA | CASSLPGVGTYNEQFF | TGTGCCAGCAGCTTACCGGGGGTGGGAACTTACAATGAGCAGTTCTTC
TRBJ2-7 | TRBV12-5 | NA | few | CASGLPEGKNEQYF | TGTGCTAGTGGTTTGCCGGAAGGGAAGAACGAGCAGTACTTC
TRBJ1-2 | TRBV6-5 | TRBD1 | many | CASGYRGGGYTF | TGTGCCAGCGGGTACAGGGGAGGCGGCTACACCTTC
TRBJ2-3 | TRBV5-1 | TRBD2 | few | CASSSTGGSSTDTQYF | TGCGCCAGCAGCTCTACCGGGGGGTCTAGCACAGATACGCAGTATTTT
TRBJ2-7 | TRBV12-3/TRBV12-4 | TRBD2 | many | CASSDGTSEQYF | TGTGCCAGCAGTGACGGGACTAGCGAGCAGTACTTC
TRBJ1-2 | TRBV6-1 | NA | few | CASSLRQENYGYTF | TGTGCCAGCAGTCTTCGACAGGAGAACTATGGCTACACCTTC
TRBJ1-2 | TRBV7-2 | NA | few | CASSLGAQGRLYGYTF | TGTGCCAGCAGCTTAGGGGCACAGGGACGCCTCTATGGCTACACCTTC
TRBJ2-1 | TRBV24-1 | NA | NA | CATSDSLPGTEQFF | TGTGCCACCAGTGATTCTCTACCCGGTACTGAGCAGTTCTTC
TRBJ2-5 | TRBV6-5 | NA | many | CASSYGQAGAQYF | TGTGCCAGCAGTTACGGCCAGGCCGGGGCCCAGTACTTC
TRBJ1-6 | TRBV20-1 | NA | many | CSARGTDLSPLHF | TGCAGTGCTAGGGGGACGGACCTTTCACCCCTCCACTTT
TRBJ1-3 | TRBV10-3 | NA | NA | CAISEKREVSGNTIYF | TGTGCCATCAGTGAAAAGAGAGAAGTCTCTGGAAACACCATATATTTT
TRBJ2-3 | TRBV25-1 | NA | few | CASSEWGLRRTDTQYF | TGTGCCAGCAGTGAATGGGGTCTCCGTAGGACAGATACGCAGTATTTT
TRBJ2-7 | TRBV11-2 | NA | NA | CASSKGDGLYEQYF | TGTGCCAGCAGCAAAGGGGACGGGCTCTACGAGCAGTACTTC
TRBJ2-5 | TRBV10-3 | NA | NA | CAISESPAGQETQYF | TGTGCCATCAGTGAGTCCCCTGCGGGACAAGAGACCCAGTACTTC
TRBJ2-1 | TRBV5-8 | NA | few | CASSLVGRDIRNEQFF | TGTGCCAGCAGCTTAGTAGGAAGGGACATTAGGAATGAGCAGTTCTTC
TRBJ2-7 | TRBV29-1 | TRBD2 | many | CSVEEETSGGTYEQYF | TGCAGCGTTGAAGAGGAGACTAGCGGGGGCACCTACGAGCAGTACTTC
TRBJ2-7 | TRBV20-1 | TRBD2 | few | CSASGGAPFTEQYF | TGCAGTGCTAGCGGGGGGGCCCCTTTTACGGAGCAGTACTTC
TRBJ1-6 | TRBV12-3/TRBV12-4 | NA | once | CASSLALGRNTNSPLHF | TGTGCCAGCAGTTTAGCGCTGGGACGAAATACTAATTCACCCCTCCACTTT
TRBJ2-5 | TRBV12-3/TRBV12-4 | NA | NA | CASTLSGTQYF | TGTGCCAGCACCCTCTCTGGGACCCAGTACTTC